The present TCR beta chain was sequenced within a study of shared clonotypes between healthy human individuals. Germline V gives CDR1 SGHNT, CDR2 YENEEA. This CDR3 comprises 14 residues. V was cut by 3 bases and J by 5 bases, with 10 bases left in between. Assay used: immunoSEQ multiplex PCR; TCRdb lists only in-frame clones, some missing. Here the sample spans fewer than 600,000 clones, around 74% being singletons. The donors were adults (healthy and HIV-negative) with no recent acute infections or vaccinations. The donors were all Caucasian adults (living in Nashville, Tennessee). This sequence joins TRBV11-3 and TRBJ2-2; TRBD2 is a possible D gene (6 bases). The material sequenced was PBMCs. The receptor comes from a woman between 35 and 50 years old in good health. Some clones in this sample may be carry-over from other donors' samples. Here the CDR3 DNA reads TGTGCCAGCAGCTTGGGGGGAAGGACCGGGGAGCTGTTTTTT. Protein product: CASSLGGRTGELFF.